This T cell receptor beta chain was sequenced for a study of cytomegalovirus exposure and HLA in healthy donors. Overall study context: Genotyping showed 81% of 398 donors falling in the Caucasian-associated ancestry cluster.

A multiplex PCR was run with 60 Vbeta primers and 13 Jbeta primers. As handled by the study authors: As a later analysis found, there were 78 million or so unique TCR beta chains, of which around 9.9 million were shared. Sequencing was performed with immunoSEQ multiplex PCR; in TCRdb, only in-frame clones are kept and a portion is missing. For V, J and clone size, that table is used; D and trimming come from the DNA. The sample carries approximately 90,000 clones, 75% recorded once. This clone was counted once. Germline assignment: CDR1 SGHRS and CDR2 YFSETQ. The CDR3 contains 17 residues. Trimming cost V 1 base and J 3 bases; bases outside gene matches: 10.

This clonotype was obtained from a man in his forties in good health and CMV-seronegative. Sequences were obtained from PBMCs. The genes are TRBV5-1 and TRBJ1-2, with 9 bases identical to TRBD1. The chain's CDR3 is CASSLTGDRAKYYGYTF. CDR3 nucleotides: TGCGCCAGCAGCTTGACGGGGGACAGGGCGAAATACTATGGCTACACCTTC.